This entry is about one T cell receptor beta chain. This sample is part of a study of blood T cell repertoires in COVID-19. Using immunoSEQ multiplex PCR, the repertoire was profiled, and TCRdb retains in-frame clones only, with some absent. The sample includes about 130,000 clones, around 80% of them seen just once. There are 14 residues in the CDR3. The V gene lost 4 bases and the J gene lost 9 bases, with 16 bases spanning the gap. Per the germline V gene, CDR1 is GTSNPN and CDR2 is SVGIG (reference sequence). This clonotype originated in a woman aged 45-59 years with acute or convalescent COVID-19. The specimen sequenced was peripheral blood. The J gene is TRBJ1-6, the V gene TRBV30, with D possibly being TRBD1 (5 bases). CDR3 DNA sequence: TGTGCCTGGACCAAAGGGGTTGGGTTTTCACCCCTCCACTTT. Protein sequence: CAWTKGVGFSPLHF.